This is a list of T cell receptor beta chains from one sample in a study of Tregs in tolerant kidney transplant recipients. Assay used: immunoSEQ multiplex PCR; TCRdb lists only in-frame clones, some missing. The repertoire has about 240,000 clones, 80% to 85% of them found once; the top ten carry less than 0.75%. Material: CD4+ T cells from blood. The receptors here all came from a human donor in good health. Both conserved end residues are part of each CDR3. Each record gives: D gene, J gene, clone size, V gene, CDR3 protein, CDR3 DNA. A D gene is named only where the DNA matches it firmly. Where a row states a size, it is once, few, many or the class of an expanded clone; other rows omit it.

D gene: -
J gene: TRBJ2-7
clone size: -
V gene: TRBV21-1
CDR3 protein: CASSGGTPAYEQYF
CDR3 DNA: TGTGCCAGCAGCGGAGGGACACCAGCCTACGAGCAGTACTTC

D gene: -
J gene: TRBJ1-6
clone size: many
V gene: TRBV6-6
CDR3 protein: CASSPGPGESPLHF
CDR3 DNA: TGTGCCAGCAGCCCGGGGCCGGGAGAGTCACCCCTCCACTTT

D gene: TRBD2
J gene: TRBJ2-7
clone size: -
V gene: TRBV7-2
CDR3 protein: CASSLFSGGGAYEQYF
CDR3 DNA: TGTGCCAGCAGCTTATTTTCGGGGGGAGGAGCCTACGAGCAGTACTTC

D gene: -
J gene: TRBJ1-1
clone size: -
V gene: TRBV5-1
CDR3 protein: CASSRDAEAFF
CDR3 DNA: TGCGCCAGCAGCAGGGATGCTGAAGCTTTCTTT

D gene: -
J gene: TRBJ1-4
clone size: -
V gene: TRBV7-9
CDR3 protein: CASRLQGTNEKLFF
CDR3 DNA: TGTGCCAGCAGACTACAGGGTACTAATGAAAAACTGTTTTTT

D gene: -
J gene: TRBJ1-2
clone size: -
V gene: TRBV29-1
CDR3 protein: CSVESKGQGNYGYTF
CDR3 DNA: TGCAGCGTTGAAAGCAAGGGTCAGGGGAACTATGGCTACACCTTC

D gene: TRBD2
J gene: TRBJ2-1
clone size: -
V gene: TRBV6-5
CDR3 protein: CASRLGLAGYNEQFF
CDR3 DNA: TGTGCCAGCAGACTCGGACTAGCGGGGTACAATGAGCAGTTCTTC

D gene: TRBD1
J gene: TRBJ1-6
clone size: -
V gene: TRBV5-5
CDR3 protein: CASSQTGGFYNSPLHF
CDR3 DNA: TGTGCCAGCAGCCAGACAGGGGGCTTTTATAATTCACCCCTCCACTTT

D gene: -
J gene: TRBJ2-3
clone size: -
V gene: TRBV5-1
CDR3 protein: CASSLLAGMADTQYF
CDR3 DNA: TGCGCCAGCAGCTTGCTTGCGGGAATGGCAGATACGCAGTATTTT

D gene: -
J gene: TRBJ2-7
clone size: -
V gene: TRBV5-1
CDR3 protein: CASTGSGYF
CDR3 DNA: TGCGCCAGCACTGGATCCGGCTACTTC

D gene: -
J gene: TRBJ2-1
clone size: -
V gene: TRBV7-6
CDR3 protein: CASSFEQLAYNEQFF
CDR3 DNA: TGTGCCAGCAGCTTCGAGCAGCTCGCCTACAATGAGCAGTTCTTC

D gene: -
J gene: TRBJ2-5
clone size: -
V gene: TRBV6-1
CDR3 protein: CASGVGSSRQETQYF
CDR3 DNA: TGTGCCAGCGGGGTAGGATCCTCCCGACAAGAGACCCAGTACTTC

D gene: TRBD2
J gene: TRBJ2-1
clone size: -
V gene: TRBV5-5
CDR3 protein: CASSLEGTTRGHEQFF
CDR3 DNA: TGTGCCAGCAGCTTGGAGGGGACTACGCGTGGCCATGAGCAGTTCTTC

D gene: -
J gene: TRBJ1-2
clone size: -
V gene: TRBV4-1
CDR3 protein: CASSDGTNYGYTF
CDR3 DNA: TGCGCCAGCAGCGACGGAACTAACTATGGCTACACCTTC

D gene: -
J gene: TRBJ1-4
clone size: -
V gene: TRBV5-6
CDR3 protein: CASSLGQRFSATNEKLFF
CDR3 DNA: TGTGCCAGCAGCCTTGGACAGAGATTTTCTGCAACTAATGAAAAACTGTTTTTT

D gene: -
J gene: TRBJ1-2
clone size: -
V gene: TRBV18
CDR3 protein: CASSPPNRGDGYTF
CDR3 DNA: TGTGCCAGCTCACCACCGAACCGGGGGGATGGCTACACCTTC

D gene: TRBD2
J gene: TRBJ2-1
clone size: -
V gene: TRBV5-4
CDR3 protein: CASSSTTSGRYEQFF
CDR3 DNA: TGTGCCAGCAGCTCAACGACTAGCGGGAGATACGAGCAGTTCTTC

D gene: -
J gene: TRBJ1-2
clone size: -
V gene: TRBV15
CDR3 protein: CATSRDGVPPGYTF
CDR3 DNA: TGTGCCACCAGCAGAGATGGAGTTCCGCCTGGCTACACCTTC

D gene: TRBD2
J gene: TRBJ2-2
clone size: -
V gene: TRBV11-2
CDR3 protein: CASSLGGGNTGELFF
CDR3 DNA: TGTGCCAGCAGCTTAGGCGGGGGGAACACCGGGGAGCTGTTTTTT

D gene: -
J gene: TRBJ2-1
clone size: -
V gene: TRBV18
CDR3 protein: CASSPQRDEQFF
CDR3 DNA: TGTGCCAGCTCACCCCAACGCGATGAGCAGTTCTTC

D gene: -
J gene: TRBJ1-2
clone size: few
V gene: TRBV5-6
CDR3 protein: CASSLVKQPGYTF
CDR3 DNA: TGTGCCAGCAGCTTGGTGAAGCAGCCCGGCTACACCTTC

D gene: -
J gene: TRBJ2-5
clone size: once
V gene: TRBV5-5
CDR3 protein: CASSSLTIVETQYF
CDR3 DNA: TGTGCCAGCAGCTCCTTAACAATTGTAGAGACCCAGTACTTC

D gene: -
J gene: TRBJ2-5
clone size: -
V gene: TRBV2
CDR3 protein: CASNGGQETQYF
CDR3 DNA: TGTGCCAGCAACGGGGGCCAAGAGACCCAGTACTTC

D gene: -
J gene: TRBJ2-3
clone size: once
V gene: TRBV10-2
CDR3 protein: CASNPLGDTQYF
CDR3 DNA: TGCGCCAGCAACCCCCTTGGTGATACGCAGTATTTT

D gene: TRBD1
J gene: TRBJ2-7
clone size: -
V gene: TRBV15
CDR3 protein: CVTSRSPTGANEQYF
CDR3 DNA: TGTGTCACCAGCAGATCTCCGACAGGGGCCAACGAGCAGTACTTC

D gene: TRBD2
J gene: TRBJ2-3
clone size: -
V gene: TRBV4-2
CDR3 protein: CASSQVKRGPSTDTQYF
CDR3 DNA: TGTGCCAGCAGCCAAGTCAAGCGGGGGCCTAGCACAGATACGCAGTATTTT

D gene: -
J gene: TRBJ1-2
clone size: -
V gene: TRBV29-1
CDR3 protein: CSALTDRSSYGYTF
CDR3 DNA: TGCAGCGCCCTAACGGACAGAAGTTCCTATGGCTACACCTTC

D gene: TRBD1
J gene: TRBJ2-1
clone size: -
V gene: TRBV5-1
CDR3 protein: CASSVDRDEQFF
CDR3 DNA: TGCGCCAGCAGCGTGGACAGGGATGAGCAGTTCTTC

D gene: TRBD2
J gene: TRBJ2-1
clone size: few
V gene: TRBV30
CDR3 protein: CAWSAPRTSGRALFF
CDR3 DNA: TGTGCCTGGAGTGCGCCGAGAACTAGCGGGAGGGCCCTGTTCTTC

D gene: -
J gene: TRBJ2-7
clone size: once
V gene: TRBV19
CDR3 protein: CASSIDARGPYEQYF
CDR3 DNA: TGTGCCAGTAGTATAGATGCCAGGGGCCCCTACGAGCAGTACTTC

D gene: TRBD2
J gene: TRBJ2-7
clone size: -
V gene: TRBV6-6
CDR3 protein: CASRSSGVSPGEQYF
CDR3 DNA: TGTGCCAGCAGGTCTAGCGGGGTATCTCCTGGCGAGCAGTACTTC

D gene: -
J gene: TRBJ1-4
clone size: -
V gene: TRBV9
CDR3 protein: CASSVGDHNEKLFF
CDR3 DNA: TGTGCCAGCAGCGTAGGGGACCACAATGAAAAACTGTTTTTT

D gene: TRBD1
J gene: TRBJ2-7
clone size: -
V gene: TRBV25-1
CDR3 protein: CASSEYLGTGDTYEQYF
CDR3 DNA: TGTGCCAGCAGTGAATACCTAGGGACAGGCGATACCTACGAGCAGTACTTC

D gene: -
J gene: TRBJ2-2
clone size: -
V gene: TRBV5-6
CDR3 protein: CASRSGLPSNTGELFF
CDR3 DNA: TGTGCCAGCAGATCGGGACTGCCCTCGAACACCGGGGAGCTGTTTTTT

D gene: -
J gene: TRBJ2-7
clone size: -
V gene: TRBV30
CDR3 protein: CAWSVEGYEQYF
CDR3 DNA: TGTGCCTGGAGTGTAGAGGGGTACGAGCAGTACTTC

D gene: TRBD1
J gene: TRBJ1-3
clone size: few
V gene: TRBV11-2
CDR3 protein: CASSSRDRTATYF
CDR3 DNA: TGTGCCAGCAGCTCTAGGGACAGAACTGCGACATATTTT

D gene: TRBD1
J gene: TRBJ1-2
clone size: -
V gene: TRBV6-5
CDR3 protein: CASSSDRGRGGYTF
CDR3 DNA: TGTGCCAGCAGTTCGGACAGGGGGCGCGGAGGCTACACCTTC

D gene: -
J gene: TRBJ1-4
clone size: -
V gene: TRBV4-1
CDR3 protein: CASSPMIPRGIPNEKLFF
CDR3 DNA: TGCGCCAGCAGCCCGATGATACCCCGGGGGATTCCTAATGAAAAACTGTTTTTT

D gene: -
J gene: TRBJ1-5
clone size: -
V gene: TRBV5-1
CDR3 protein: CASSLAPGEGNQPQHF
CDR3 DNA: TGCGCCAGCAGCTTGGCCCCAGGGGAGGGCAATCAGCCCCAGCATTTT

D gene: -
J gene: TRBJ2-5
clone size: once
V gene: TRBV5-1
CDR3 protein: CASSRGVQETQYF
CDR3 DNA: TGCGCCAGCAGCCGTGGGGTCCAAGAGACCCAGTACTTC

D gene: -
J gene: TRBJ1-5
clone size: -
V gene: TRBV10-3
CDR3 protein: CAISEDRRQPQHF
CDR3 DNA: TGTGCCATCAGTGAAGACAGAAGGCAGCCCCAGCATTTT

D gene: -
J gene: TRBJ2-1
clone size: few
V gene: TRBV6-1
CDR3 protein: CASSTDHYYNEQFF
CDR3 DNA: TGTGCCAGCAGTACGGACCACTACTACAATGAGCAGTTCTTC

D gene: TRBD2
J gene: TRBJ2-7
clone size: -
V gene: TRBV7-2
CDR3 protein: CASSRTGTSPFYEQYF
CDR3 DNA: TGTGCCAGCAGCAGAACGGGGACTAGTCCTTTCTACGAGCAGTACTTC

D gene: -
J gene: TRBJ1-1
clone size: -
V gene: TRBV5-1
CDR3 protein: CASSLGSSIMNTEAFF
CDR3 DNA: TGCGCCAGCAGCTTGGGAAGCTCGATTATGAACACTGAAGCTTTCTTT

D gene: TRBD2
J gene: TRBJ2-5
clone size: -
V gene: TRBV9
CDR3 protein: CASSVDSGETQYF
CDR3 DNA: TGTGCCAGCAGCGTAGATAGCGGGGAGACCCAGTACTTC